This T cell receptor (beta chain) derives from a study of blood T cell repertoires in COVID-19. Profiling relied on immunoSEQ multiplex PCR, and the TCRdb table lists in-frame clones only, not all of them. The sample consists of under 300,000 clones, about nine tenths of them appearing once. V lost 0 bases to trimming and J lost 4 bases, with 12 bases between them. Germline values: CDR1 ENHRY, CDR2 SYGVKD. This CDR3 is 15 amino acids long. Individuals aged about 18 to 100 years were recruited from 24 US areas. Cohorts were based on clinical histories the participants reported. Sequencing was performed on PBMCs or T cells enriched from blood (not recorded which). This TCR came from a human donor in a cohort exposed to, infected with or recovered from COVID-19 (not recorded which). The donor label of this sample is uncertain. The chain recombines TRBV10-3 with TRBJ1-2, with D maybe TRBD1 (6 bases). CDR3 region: CAISESPDRPYGYTF. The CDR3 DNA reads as TGTGCCATCAGTGAGTCCCCGGACAGACCCTATGGCTACACCTTC.